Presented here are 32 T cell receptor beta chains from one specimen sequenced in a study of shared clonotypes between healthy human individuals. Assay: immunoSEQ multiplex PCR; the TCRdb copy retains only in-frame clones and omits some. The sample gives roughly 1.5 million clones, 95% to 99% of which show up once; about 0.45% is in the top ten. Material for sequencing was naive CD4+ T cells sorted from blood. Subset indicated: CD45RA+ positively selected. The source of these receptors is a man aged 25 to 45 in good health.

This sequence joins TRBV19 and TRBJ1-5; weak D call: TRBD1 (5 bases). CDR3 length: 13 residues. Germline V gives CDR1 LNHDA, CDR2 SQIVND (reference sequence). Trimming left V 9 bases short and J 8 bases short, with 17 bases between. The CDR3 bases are TGTGCCAGCTCGGGGAGGGGCTGGGAGCCCCAGCATTTT. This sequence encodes CASSGRGWEPQHF.

The CDR3 loop is CASRSSGTGNSYEQYF. CDR3 bases: TGTGCCAGCAGGAGTTCCGGGACAGGGAACTCCTACGAGCAGTACTTC. This chain links TRBV6-6 with TRBJ2-7; TRBD1 aligns across 9 bases. V dropped 6 bases and J dropped 0; count of bases not matched to a gene: 9. From germline, CDR1 is MNHNY and CDR2 SVGAGI (reference sequence). The CDR3 is 16 amino acids.

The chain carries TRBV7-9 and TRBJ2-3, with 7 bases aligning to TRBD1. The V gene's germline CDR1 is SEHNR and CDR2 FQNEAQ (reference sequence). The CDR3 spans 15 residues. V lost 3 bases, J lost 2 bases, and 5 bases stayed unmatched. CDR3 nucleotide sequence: TGTGCCAGCAGCTTCCGGACAGGACCCACAGATACGCAGTATTTT. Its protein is CASSFRTGPTDTQYF.

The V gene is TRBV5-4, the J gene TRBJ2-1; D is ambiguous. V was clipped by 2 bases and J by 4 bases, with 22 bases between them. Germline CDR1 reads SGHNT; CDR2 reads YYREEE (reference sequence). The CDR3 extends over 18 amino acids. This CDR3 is CASSLKGLVGLRYNEQFF. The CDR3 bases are TGTGCCAGCAGCTTAAAGGGTCTGGTGGGGTTGCGGTACAATGAGCAGTTCTTC.

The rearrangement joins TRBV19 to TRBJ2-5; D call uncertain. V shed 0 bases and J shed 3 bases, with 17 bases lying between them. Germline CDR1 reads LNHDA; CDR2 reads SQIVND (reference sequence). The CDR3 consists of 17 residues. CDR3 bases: TGTGCCAGTAGTATAGATCGAGGTTCTTCACGGGAAGAGACCCAGTACTTC. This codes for CASSIDRGSSREETQYF.

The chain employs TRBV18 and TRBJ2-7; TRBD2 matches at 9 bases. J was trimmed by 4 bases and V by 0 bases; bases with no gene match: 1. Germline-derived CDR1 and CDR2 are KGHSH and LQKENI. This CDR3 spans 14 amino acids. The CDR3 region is CASSPPTSGYEQYF. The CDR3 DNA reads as TGTGCCAGCTCACCACCGACTAGCGGATACGAGCAGTACTTC.

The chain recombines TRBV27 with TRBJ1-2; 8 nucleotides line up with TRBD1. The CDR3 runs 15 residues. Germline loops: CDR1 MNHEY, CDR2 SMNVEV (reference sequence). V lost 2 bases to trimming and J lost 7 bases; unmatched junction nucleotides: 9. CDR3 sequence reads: CASSLLRGQRGGYTF. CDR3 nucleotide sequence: TGTGCCAGCAGTTTACTCAGGGGGCAGAGAGGTGGCTACACCTTC.

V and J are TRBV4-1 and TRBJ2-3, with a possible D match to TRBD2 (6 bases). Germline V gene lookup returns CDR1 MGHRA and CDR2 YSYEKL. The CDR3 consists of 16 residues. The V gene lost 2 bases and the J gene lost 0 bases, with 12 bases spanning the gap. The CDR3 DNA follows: TGCGCCAGCAGCCAATGGGAGGCGCCTAGCACAGATACGCAGTATTTT. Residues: CASSQWEAPSTDTQYF.

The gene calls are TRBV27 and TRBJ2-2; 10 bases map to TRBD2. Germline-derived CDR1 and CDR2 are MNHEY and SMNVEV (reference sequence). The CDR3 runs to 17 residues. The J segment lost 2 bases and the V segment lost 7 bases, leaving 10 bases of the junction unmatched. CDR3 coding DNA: TGTGCCAGCACCCTGATCAGACTAGCGGGCAACACCGGGGAGCTGTTTTTT. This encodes CASTLIRLAGNTGELFF.

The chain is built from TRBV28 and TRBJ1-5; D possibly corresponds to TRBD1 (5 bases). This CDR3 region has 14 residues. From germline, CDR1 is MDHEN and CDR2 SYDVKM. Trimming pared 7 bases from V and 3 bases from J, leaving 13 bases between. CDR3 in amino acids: CASKQGLNNQPQHF. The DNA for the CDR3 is TGTGCCAGCAAGCAGGGTTTAAACAATCAGCCCCAGCATTTT.

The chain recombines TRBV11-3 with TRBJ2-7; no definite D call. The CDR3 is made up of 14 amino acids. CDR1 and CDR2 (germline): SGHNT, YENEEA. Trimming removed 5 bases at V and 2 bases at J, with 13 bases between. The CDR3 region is CASSLSHQAYEQYF. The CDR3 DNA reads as TGTGCCAGCAGCCTAAGTCATCAGGCCTACGAGCAGTACTTC.

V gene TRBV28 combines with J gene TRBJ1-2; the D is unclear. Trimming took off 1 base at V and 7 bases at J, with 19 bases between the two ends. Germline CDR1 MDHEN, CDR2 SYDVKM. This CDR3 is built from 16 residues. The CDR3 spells CASSLFGLGSGGGYTF. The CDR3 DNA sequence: TGTGCCAGCAGTTTATTTGGATTGGGCAGCGGCGGTGGCTACACCTTC.

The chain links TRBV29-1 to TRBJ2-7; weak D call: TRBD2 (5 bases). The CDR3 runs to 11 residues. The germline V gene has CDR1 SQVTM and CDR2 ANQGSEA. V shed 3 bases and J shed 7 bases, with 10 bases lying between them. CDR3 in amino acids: CSVEVPGEQYF. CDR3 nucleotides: TGCAGCGTTGAGGTCCCGGGAGAGCAGTACTTC.

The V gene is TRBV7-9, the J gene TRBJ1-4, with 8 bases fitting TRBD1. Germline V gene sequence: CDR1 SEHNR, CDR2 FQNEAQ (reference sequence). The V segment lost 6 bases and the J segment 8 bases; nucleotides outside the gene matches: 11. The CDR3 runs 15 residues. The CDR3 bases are TGTGCCAGCAGTCAGCCAGGACAGGGTTGGGAAAAACTGTTTTTT. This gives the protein CASSQPGQGWEKLFF. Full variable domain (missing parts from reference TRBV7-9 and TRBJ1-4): DTGVSQNPRHKITKRGQNVTFRCDPISEHNRLYWYRQTLGQGPEFLTYFQNEAQLEKSRLLSDRFSAERPKGSFSTLEIQRTEQGDSAMYLCASSQPGQGWEKLFFGSGTQLSVL.

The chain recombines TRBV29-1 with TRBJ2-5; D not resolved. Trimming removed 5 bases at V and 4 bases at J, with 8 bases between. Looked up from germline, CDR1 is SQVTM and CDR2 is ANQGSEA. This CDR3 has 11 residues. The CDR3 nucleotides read TGCAGCGTTAATAAGGGAGAGACCCAGTACTTC. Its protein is CSVNKGETQYF.

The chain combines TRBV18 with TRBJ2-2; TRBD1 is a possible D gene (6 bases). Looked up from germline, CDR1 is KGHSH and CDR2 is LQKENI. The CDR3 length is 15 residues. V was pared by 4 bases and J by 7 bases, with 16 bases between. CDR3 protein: CASSLKQGIGGELFF. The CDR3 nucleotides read TGTGCCAGCTCACTAAAACAGGGAATCGGCGGGGAGCTGTTTTTT.

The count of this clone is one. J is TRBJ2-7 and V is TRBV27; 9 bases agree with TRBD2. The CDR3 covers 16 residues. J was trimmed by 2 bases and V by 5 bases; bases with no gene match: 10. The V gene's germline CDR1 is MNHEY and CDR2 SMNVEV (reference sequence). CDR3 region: CASSLLSGRVPYEQYF. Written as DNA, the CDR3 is TGTGCCAGCAGTCTACTTAGCGGGAGAGTTCCCTACGAGCAGTACTTC.

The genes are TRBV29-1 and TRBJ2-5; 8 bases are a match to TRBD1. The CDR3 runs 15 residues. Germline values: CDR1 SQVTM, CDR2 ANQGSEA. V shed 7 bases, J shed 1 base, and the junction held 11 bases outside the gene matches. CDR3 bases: TGCAGCGCCGGTCCCCTCAGGGGGCTCCAAGAGACCCAGTACTTC. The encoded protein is CSAGPLRGLQETQYF. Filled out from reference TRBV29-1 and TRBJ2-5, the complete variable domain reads SAVISQKPSRDICQRGTSLTIQCQVDSQVTMMFWYRQQPGQSLTLIATANQGSEATYESGFVIDKFPISRPNLTFSTLTVSNMSPEDSSIYLCSAGPLRGLQETQYFGPGTRLLVL.

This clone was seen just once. For the CDR3, the DNA is TGTGCCAGCAGTTTAACTAGCGGGAGCGGCGAGCAGTACTTC. Amino acid sequence: CASSLTSGSGEQYF. The chain links TRBV6-6 to TRBJ2-7, with TRBD2 matching 11 bases. There are 14 residues in the CDR3. V lost 4 bases and J lost 6; bases outside the gene matches: 5. CDR1 is MNHNY and CDR2 is SVGAGI in the germline V gene (reference sequence).

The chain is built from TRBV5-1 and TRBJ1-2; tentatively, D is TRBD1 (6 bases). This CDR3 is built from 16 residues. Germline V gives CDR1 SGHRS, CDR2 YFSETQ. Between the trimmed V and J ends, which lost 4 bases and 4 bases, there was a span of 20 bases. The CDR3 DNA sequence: TGCGCCAGCAGCCCGCCGAATGAGGACAGAAGCTATGGCTACACCTTC. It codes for CASSPPNEDRSYGYTF.

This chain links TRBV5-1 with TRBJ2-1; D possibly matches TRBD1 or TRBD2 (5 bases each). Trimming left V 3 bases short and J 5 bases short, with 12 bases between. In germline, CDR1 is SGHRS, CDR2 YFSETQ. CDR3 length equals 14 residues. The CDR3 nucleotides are TGCGCCAGCAGCTCCAGCTTGGGGGACAATGAGCAGTTCTTC. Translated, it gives CASSSSLGDNEQFF.

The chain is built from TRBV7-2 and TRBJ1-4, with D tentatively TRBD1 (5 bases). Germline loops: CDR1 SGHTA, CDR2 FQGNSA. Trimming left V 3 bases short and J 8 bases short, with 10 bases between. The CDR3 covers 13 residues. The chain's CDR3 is CASSFQGREKLFF. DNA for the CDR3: TGTGCCAGCAGCTTCCAGGGAAGGGAAAAACTGTTTTTT.

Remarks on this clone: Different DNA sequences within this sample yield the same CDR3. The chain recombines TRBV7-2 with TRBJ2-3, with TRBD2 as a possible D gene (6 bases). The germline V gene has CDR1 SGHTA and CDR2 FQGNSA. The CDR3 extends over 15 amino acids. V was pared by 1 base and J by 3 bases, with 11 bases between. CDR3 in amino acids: CASSLDGSGTDTQYF. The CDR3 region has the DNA TGTGCCAGCAGCTTAGACGGGAGTGGGACAGATACGCAGTATTTT.

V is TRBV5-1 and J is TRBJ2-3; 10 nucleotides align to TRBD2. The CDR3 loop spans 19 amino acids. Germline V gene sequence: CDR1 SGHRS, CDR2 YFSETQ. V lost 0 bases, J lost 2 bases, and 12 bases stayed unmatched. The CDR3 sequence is CASSLEGSGRLRNTDTQYF. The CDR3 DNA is TGCGCCAGCAGCTTGGAAGGTAGCGGGAGGCTTCGGAACACAGATACGCAGTATTTT.

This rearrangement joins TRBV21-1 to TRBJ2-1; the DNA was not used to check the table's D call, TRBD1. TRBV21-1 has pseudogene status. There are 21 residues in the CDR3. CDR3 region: CASSKAIPDLPGLQTYNEQFF. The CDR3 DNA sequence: TGTGCCAGCAGCAAAGCCATCCCAGACCTACCTGGGCTACAGACCTACAATGAGCAGTTCTTC.

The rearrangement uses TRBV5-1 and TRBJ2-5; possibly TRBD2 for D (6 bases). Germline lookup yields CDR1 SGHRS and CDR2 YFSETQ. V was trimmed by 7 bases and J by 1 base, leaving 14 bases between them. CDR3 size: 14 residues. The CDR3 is CASSSGDSQETQYF. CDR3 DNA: TGCGCCAGCTCGTCGGGGGACTCCCAAGAGACCCAGTACTTC. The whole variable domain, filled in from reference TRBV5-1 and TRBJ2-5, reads KAGVTQTPRYLIKTRGQQVTLSCSPISGHRSVSWYQQTPGQGLQFLFEYFSETQRNKGNFPGRFSGRQFSNSRSEMNVSTLELGDSALYLCASSSGDSQETQYFGPGTRLLVL.

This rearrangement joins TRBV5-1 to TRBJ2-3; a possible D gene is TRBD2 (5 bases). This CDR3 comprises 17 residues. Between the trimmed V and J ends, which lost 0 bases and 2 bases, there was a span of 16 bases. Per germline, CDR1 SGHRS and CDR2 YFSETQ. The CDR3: CASSLDSTGINTDTQYF. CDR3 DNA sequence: TGCGCCAGCAGCTTGGATTCCACCGGGATTAACACAGATACGCAGTATTTT.

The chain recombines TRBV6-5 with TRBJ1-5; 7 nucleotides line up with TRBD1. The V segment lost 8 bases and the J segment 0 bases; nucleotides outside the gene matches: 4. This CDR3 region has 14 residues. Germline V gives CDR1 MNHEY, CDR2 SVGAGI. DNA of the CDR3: TGTGCCAGCCGAGGGGGCTCTAGCAATCAGCCCCAGCATTTT. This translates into CASRGGSSNQPQHF.

The CDR3 sequence is CASKGLQGGGNTEAFF. The CDR3 coding sequence is TGTGCCAGCAAGGGGCTACAGGGAGGAGGTAACACTGAAGCTTTCTTT. The V call is TRBV7-6, the J call TRBJ1-1; maybe TRBD1 (6 bases). Deletions cut 7 bases from V and 2 bases from J, with 20 bases between. CDR1 is SGHVS and CDR2 is FNYEAQ in the germline V gene. The CDR3 length is 16 residues.

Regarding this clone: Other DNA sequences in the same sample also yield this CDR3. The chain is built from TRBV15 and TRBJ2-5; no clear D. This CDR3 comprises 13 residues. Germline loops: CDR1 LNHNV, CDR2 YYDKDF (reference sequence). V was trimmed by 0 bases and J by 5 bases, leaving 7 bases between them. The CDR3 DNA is TGTGCCACCAGCAGAGAGGGCCGGGAGACCCAGTACTTC. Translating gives CATSREGRETQYF.

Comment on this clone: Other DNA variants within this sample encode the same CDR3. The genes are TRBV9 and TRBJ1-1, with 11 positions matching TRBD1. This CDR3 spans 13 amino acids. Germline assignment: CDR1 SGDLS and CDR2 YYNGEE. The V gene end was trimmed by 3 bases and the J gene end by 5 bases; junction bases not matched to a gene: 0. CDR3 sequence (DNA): TGTGCCAGCAGCGGGGACAGGGGGACTGAAGCTTTCTTT. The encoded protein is CASSGDRGTEAFF.

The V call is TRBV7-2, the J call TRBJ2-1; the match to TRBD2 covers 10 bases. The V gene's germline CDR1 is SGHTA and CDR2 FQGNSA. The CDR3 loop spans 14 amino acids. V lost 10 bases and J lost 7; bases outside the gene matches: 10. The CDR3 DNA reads TGTGCCACCTTAGCGGGAGGTTCATGGAATGAGCAGTTCTTC. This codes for CATLAGGSWNEQFF.